This entry describes one TCR beta chain. With 3 bases removed from V and 0 bases from J, the gap between germline ends came to 5 bases. The CDR3 covers 13 residues. Germline assignment: CDR1 KGHSH and CDR2 LQKENI. The entry originates in a study of blood T cell repertoires in COVID-19. Background on the study: Acute-phase and convalescent COVID-19 samples originated in the United States, Italy and Spain.

Assay used: immunoSEQ multiplex PCR; TCRdb lists only in-frame clones, some missing. The table records 20,000 to 25,000 clones, approximately 83% of them present only once. This rearrangement joins TRBV18 to TRBJ1-2, with no clear D. Sequences were obtained from peripheral blood. This TCR was recovered from a man between 65 and 80 years old with acute or convalescent COVID-19. CDR3 sequence (DNA): TGTGCCAGCTCACCCGACACTAACTATGGCTACACCTTC. Its translation: CASSPDTNYGYTF.